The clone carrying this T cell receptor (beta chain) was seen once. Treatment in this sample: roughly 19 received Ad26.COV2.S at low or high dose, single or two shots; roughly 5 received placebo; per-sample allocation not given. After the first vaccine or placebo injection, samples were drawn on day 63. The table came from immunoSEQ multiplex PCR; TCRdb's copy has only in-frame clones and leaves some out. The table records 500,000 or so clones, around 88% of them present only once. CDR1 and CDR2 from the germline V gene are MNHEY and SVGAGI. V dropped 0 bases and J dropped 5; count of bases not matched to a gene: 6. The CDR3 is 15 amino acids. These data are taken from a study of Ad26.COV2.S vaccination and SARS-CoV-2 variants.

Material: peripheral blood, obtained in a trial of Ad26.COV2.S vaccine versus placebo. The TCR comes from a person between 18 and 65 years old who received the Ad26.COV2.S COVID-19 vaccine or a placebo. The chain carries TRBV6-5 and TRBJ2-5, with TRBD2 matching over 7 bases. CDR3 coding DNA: TGTGCCAGCAGTTACTCACGACTAGCAGGGGAGACCCAGTACTTC. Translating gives CASSYSRLAGETQYF.